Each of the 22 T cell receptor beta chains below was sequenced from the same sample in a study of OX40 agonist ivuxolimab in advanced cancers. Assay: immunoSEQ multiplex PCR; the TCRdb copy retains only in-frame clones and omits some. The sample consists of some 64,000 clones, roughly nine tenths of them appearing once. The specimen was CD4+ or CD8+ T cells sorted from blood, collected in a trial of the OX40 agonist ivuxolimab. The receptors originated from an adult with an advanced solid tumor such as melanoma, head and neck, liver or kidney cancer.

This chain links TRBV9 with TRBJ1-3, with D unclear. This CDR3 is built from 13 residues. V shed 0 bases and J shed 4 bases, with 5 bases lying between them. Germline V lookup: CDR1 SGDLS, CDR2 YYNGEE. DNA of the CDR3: TGTGCCAGCAGCGTAGGGGTCGGAAACACCATATATTTT. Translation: CASSVGVGNTIYF.

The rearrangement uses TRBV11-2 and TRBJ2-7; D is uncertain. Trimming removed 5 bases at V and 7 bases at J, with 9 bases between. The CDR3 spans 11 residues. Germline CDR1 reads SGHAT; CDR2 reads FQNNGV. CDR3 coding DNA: TGTGCCAGCAGCCCGATGAGAGAGCAGTACTTC. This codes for CASSPMREQYF. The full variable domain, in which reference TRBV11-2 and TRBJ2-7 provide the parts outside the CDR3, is EAGVAQSPRYKIIEKRQSVAFWCNPISGHATLYWYQQILGQGPKLLIQFQNNGVVDDSQLPKDRFSAERLKGVDSTLKIQPAKLEDSAVYLCASSPMREQYFGPGTRLTVT.

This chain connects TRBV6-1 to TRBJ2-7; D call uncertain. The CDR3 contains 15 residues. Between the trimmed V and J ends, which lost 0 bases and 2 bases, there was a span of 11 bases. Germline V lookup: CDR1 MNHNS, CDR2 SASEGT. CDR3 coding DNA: TGTGCCAGCAGTGAAGCGGCAGGCCCTACCTACGAGCAGTACTTC. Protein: CASSEAAGPTYEQYF.

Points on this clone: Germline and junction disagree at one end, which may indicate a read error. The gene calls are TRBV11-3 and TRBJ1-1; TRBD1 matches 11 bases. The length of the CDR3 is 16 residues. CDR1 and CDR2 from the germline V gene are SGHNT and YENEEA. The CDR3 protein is CTSSLGQGARYTEAFF. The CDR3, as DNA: TGTACCAGCAGCTTAGGACAGGGGGCGAGATACACTGAAGCTTTCTTT.

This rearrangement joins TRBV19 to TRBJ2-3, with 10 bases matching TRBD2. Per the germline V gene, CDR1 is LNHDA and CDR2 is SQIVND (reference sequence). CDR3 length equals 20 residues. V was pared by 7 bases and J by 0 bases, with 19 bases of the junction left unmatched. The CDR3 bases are TGTGCCAGTACCTCCCCCAAGCTAGCGGGGGCGTACTCTAGCACAGATACGCAGTATTTT. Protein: CASTSPKLAGAYSSTDTQYF.

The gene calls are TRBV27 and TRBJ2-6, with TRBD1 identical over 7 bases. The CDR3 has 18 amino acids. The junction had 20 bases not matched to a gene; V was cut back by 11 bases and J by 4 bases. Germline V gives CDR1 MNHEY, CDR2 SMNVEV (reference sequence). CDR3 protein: CAEPPNTGTAPGANVLTF. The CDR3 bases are TGTGCCGAACCACCGAATACCGGGACAGCTCCGGGGGCCAACGTCCTGACTTTC.

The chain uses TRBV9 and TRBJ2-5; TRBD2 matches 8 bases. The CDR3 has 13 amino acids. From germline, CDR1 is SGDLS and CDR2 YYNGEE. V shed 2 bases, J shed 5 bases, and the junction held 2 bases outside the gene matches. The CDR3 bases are TGTGCCAGCAGCGTCGGGGGGGCGGAGACCCAGTACTTC. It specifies CASSVGGAETQYF.

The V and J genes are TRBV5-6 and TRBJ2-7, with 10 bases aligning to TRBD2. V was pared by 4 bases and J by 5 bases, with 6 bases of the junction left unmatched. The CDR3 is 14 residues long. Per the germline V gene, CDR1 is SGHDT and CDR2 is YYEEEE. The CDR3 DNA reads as TGTGCCAGCAGCAAGCGGGGGGGGCTACACGAGCAGTACTTC. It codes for CASSKRGGLHEQYF.

In DNA, the CDR3 is TGTGCCAGCAGCAGCCCTTCGGGACTCACAGATACGCAGTATTTT. It is translated as CASSSPSGLTDTQYF. The rearrangement uses TRBV7-2 and TRBJ2-3; tentatively, D is TRBD2 (6 bases). V was cut by 5 bases and J by 2 bases, with 14 bases left in between. Germline CDR1 reads SGHTA; CDR2 reads FQGNSA. The CDR3 loop spans 15 amino acids.

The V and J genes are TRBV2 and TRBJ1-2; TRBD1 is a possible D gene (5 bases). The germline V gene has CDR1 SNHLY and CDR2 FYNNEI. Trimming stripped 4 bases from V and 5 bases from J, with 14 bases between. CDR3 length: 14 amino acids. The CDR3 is CASSGDSLPYGYTF. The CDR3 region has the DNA TGTGCCAGCAGTGGGGACTCCCTGCCGTATGGCTACACCTTC.

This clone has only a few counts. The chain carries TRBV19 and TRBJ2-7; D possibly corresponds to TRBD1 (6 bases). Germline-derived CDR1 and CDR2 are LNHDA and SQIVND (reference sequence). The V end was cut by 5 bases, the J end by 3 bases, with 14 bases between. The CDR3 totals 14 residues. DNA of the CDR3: TGTGCCAGTAGTCCCTGGACAGACCACTACGAGCAGTACTTC. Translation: CASSPWTDHYEQYF.

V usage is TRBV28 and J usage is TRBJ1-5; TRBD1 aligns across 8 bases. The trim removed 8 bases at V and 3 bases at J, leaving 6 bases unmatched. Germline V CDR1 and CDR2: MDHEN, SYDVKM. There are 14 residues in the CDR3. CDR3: CASHTRGLNQPQHF. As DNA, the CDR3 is TGTGCCAGCCATACCAGGGGGCTCAATCAGCCCCAGCATTTT.

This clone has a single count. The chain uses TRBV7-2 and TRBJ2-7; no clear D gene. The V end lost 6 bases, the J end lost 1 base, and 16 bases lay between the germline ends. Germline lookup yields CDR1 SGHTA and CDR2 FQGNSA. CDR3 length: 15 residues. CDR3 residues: CASSWAYGDSYEQYF. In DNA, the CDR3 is TGTGCCAGCAGTTGGGCCTACGGCGATTCCTACGAGCAGTACTTC.

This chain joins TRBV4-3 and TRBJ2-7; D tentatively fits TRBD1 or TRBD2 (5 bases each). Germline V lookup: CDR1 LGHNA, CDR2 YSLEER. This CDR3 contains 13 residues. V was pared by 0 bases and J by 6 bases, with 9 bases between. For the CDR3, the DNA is TGCGCCAGCAGCCAAGATTGGGGGTCCGAGCAGTACTTC. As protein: CASSQDWGSEQYF.

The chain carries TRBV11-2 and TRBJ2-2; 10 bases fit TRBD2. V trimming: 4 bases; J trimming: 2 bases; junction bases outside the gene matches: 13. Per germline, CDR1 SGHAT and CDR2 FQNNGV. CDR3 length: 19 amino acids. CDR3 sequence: CASSSSFLGLALNTGELFF. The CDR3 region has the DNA TGTGCCAGCAGCTCCTCGTTCCTGGGACTAGCGTTAAACACCGGGGAGCTGTTTTTT.

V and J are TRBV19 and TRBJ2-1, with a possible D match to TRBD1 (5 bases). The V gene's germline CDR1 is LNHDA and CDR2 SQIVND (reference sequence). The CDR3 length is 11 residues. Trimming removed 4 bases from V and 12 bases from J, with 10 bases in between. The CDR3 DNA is TGTGCCAGTAGTACGACAGCCTTGCAGTTCTTC. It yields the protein CASSTTALQFF.

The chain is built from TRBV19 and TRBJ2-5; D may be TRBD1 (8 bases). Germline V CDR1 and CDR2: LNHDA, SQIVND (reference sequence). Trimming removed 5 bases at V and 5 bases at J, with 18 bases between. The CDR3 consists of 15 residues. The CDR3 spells CASSRSGQGGETQYF. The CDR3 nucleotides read TGTGCCAGTAGTCGCTCCGGACAGGGAGGGGAGACCCAGTACTTC.

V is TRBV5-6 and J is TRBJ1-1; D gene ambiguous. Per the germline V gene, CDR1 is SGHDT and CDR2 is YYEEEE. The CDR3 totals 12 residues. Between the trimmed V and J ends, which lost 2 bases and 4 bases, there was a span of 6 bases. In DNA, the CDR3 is TGTGCCAGCAGCTTTAGGGTCACTGAAGCTTTCTTT. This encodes CASSFRVTEAFF.

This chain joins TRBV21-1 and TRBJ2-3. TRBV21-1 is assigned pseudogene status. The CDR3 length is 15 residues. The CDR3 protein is CASSNPRWGRDTQYF. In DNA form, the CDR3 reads TGTGCCAGCAGCAACCCACGTTGGGGAAGAGATACGCAGTATTTT.

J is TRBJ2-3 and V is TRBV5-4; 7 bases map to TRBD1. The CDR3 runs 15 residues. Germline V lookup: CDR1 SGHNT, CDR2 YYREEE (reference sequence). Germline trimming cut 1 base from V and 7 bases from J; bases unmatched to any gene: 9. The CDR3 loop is CASSLPDRVWNTQYF. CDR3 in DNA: TGTGCCAGCAGCTTGCCTGACAGGGTTTGGAATACGCAGTATTTT.

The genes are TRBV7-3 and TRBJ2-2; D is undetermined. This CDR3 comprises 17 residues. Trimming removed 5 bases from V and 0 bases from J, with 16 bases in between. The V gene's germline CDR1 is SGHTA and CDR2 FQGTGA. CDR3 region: CASSPSSSVANTGELFF. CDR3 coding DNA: TGTGCCAGCAGCCCCTCCAGCAGTGTCGCGAACACCGGGGAGCTGTTTTTT.

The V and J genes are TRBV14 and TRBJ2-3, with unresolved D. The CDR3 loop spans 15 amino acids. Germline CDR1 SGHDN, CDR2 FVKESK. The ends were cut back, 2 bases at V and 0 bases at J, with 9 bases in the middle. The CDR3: CASSQRRPSTDTQYF. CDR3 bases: TGTGCCAGCAGCCAACGCAGGCCGAGCACAGATACGCAGTATTTT.